Included here is one T cell receptor beta chain sequence, with context. V lost 5 bases to trimming and J lost 3 bases, with 10 bases between them. The germline V gene has CDR1 SEHNR and CDR2 FQNEAQ (reference sequence). The CDR3 is 14 amino acids. Amplified TCR beta CDR3 regions came from RNA transcripts. First-round RT-PCR with HTBI primers amplified the TCR CDR3 region. Each CDR3 protein gets one entry after TCRdb re-called the multiplex PCR reads with MiXCR. The data contain approximately 430,000 distinct CDR3 sequences, around 16% of them singletons. This sample is drawn from a study of T cells in Graves' hyperthyroidism and ophthalmopathy.

The sequence came from a woman under 30 with Graves' hyperthyroidism. Sequenced: blood. This chain connects TRBV7-9 to TRBJ1-4, with D unresolved. This CDR3 reads CASSPRLANEKLFF. As DNA, the CDR3 is TGTGCCAGCAGCCCCCGCTTGGCTAATGAAAAACTGTTTTTT. Using reference TRBV7-9 and TRBJ1-4 for the parts outside the CDR3, the full variable domain is DTGVSQNPRHKITKRGQNVTFRCDPISEHNRLYWYRQTLGQGPEFLTYFQNEAQLEKSRLLSDRFSAERPKGSFSTLEIQRTEQGDSAMYLCASSPRLANEKLFFGSGTQLSVL.